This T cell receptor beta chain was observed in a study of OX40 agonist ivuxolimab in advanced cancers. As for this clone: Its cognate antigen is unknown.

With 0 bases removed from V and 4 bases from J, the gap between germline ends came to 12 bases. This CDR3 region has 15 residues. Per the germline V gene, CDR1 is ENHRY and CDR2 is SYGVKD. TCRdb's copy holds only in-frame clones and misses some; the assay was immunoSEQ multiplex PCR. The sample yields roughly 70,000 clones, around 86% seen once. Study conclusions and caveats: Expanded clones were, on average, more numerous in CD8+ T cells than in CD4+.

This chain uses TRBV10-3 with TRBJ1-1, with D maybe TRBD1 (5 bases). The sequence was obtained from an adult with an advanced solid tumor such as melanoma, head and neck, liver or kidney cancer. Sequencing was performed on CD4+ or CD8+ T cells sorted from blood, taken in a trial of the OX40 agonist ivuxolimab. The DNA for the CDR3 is TGTGCCATCAGTGAGTCGTCAAGGGGACGCACTGAAGCTTTCTTT. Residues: CAISESSRGRTEAFF.